These 12 T cell receptor beta chains share one sample of origin, sequenced in a study of shared clonotypes between healthy human individuals. Naivety among CD8 cells was defined by CD45RO negativity and positive CCR7 selection, thereby excluding terminally differentiated effector memory CD45RA+ cells. Assay: immunoSEQ multiplex PCR; the TCRdb copy retains only in-frame clones and omits some. The table lists approximately 2,200,000 clones, more than 85% of them singletons, with 1.5% to 2% in the top ten. The sequencing sample was made of naive CD8+ T cells from PBMCs. The receptors come from a man aged 18 to 30 in good health. Some clones in this sample may be carry-over from other donors' samples.

This chain uses TRBV2 with TRBJ1-3, with 8 bases identical to TRBD1. Germline CDR1 reads SNHLY; CDR2 reads FYNNEI. V was pared by 5 bases and J by 2 bases, with 2 bases of the junction left unmatched. The CDR3 consists of 14 residues. CDR3 nucleotides: TGTGCCAGCAGTCAACAGGGGGCTGGAAACACCATATATTTT. This encodes CASSQQGAGNTIYF.

The V and J genes are TRBV10-3 and TRBJ1-1; tentative D call: TRBD1 (5 bases). From germline, CDR1 is ENHRY and CDR2 SYGVKD. V was shortened by 4 bases and J by 6 bases, with 15 bases between the two germline ends. The CDR3 is 14 residues long. The CDR3 loop reads CAISAGLLGAEAFF. CDR3 in DNA: TGTGCCATCAGTGCAGGCCTGCTGGGGGCTGAAGCTTTCTTT.

A remark on this clone: This CDR3 is also generated by other DNA sequences in the sample. The gene calls are TRBV19 and TRBJ1-5, with no clear D. Germline V lookup: CDR1 LNHDA, CDR2 SQIVND (reference sequence). The CDR3 is 14 amino acids. V was shortened by 1 base and J by 3 bases, with 7 bases between the two germline ends. As DNA, the CDR3 is TGTGCCAGTAGTATAGGGGCCTTCAATCAGCCCCAGCATTTT. Its translation: CASSIGAFNQPQHF.

The rearrangement uses TRBV6-4 and TRBJ2-1; D is undetermined. V was pared by 2 bases and J by 12 bases, with 8 bases between. The CDR3 is 11 amino acids. Per germline, CDR1 MRHNA and CDR2 SNTAGT. The CDR3 bases are TGTGCCAGCAGTGACCTCAGCCCGCAGTTCTTC. Protein: CASSDLSPQFF.

This chain uses TRBV7-2 with TRBJ2-5; 9 bases line up with TRBD1. In germline, CDR1 is SGHTA, CDR2 FQGNSA. J lost 9 bases, V lost 0 bases, and 11 bases had no gene match. CDR3 size: 16 residues. Here the CDR3 reads CASSLALEGQGQAQYF. The DNA for the CDR3 is TGTGCCAGCAGCTTAGCGCTAGAGGGACAGGGACAGGCCCAGTACTTC.

V usage is TRBV5-6 and J usage is TRBJ2-7; D remains unclear. CDR3 length equals 14 residues. V lost 7 bases to trimming and J lost 0 bases, with 14 bases between them. Germline CDR1 is SGHDT and CDR2 is YYEEEE. The CDR3 protein is CASESWTDSYEQYF. For the CDR3, the DNA is TGTGCCAGCGAATCTTGGACGGACTCCTACGAGCAGTACTTC.

This clone occurred once. DNA of the CDR3: TGTGCCAGCAGCTCTCTAGCGGACAGGCGAAATGAAAAACTGTTTTTT. Translated, it gives CASSSLADRRNEKLFF. The chain recombines TRBV13 with TRBJ1-4, with TRBD1 matching over 7 bases. CDR1 PRHDT and CDR2 FYEKMQ come from the germline V gene (reference sequence). This CDR3 is built from 16 residues. After removal of 4 bases from V and 5 bases from J, the junction contained 10 bases not matched to a gene.

The genes are TRBV29-1 and TRBJ1-1; 8 bases line up with TRBD1. This CDR3 has 13 amino acids. In germline, CDR1 is SQVTM, CDR2 ANQGSEA. V lost 4 bases to trimming and J lost 3 bases; unmatched junction nucleotides: 4. CDR3: CSVVHRGDTEAFF. Written as DNA, the CDR3 is TGCAGCGTTGTTCACAGGGGGGACACTGAAGCTTTCTTT.

The chain couples TRBV19 to TRBJ1-1; no reliable D call. The V end lost 2 bases, the J end lost 3 bases, and 7 bases lay between the germline ends. The CDR3 has 13 amino acids. The germline V gene encodes CDR1 LNHDA and CDR2 SQIVND (reference sequence). The CDR3: CASSIHRDTEAFF. Written as DNA, the CDR3 is TGTGCCAGTAGTATACATAGGGACACTGAAGCTTTCTTT.

This sequence joins TRBV7-2 and TRBJ2-6; 9 positions agree with TRBD1. J lost 3 bases, V lost 4 bases, and 7 bases had no gene match. The CDR3 covers 17 residues. Per the germline V gene, CDR1 is SGHTA and CDR2 is FQGNSA. The CDR3 sequence: CASSSRDRVGGANVLTF. For the CDR3, the DNA is TGTGCCAGCAGCTCCCGGGACAGGGTCGGTGGGGCCAACGTCCTGACTTTC.

The rearrangement joins TRBV15 to TRBJ2-2; D might be TRBD2 (6 bases). Germline V lookup: CDR1 LNHNV, CDR2 YYDKDF (reference sequence). V lost 5 bases and J lost 3, with 19 bases in between. This CDR3 spans 17 amino acids. The CDR3 reads CATSPSGGQGYTGELFF. The CDR3 region has the DNA TGTGCCACCAGCCCTTCTGGAGGGCAGGGTTACACCGGGGAGCTGTTTTTT.

This clone came up once. The chain carries TRBV25-1 and TRBJ2-5; TRBD2 is a possible D gene (7 bases). The CDR3 loop spans 16 amino acids. Trimming pared 3 bases from V and 5 bases from J, leaving 19 bases between. Germline-derived CDR1 and CDR2 are MGHDK and SYGVNS. The CDR3 region is CASSEGGLAVRETQYF. The CDR3 DNA sequence: TGTGCCAGCAGTGAGGGGGGCCTAGCGGTCCGGGAGACCCAGTACTTC.